This TCR beta chain emerged from a study of T cells in Graves' hyperthyroidism and ophthalmopathy. The study enrolled patients aged 18 to 65 with newly diagnosed hyperthyroidism of under 2 months' duration. Every diagnosis used clinical symptoms, serum thyroxine and TRAb, thyroid ultrasound and orbital computed tomography. First hyperthyroidism diagnosis is when the blood sample was obtained, before any ophthalmopathy symptoms. Using RNA transcripts as the source, TCR beta CDR3 regions were amplified. Primed by the HTBI set, a first-round RT-PCR was run on the TCR CDR3. TCRdb re-analysed the multiplex PCR reads in MiXCR, keeping a single row per CDR3 protein. Among 300,000 to 450,000 distinct CDR3 sequences, 17% were seen once, and the ten largest hold roughly a third. This clonotype was detected ten times or more. The antigen is not known. Points from the study as a whole: Separating ophthalmopathy from stable hyperthyroidism was achieved by a 13 V-J model.

This receptor was identified in a young woman with Graves' hyperthyroidism that later progressed to Graves' ophthalmopathy. The sample taken for sequencing was blood.

The CDR3: CASSQRTSQGKPQHF. The CDR3 DNA follows: TGTGCCAGCAGCCAACGAACCTCCCAGGGTAAGCCCCAGCATTTT. This chain joins TRBV16 and TRBJ1-5; possibly TRBD1 for D (5 bases). Germline CDR1 reads KGHSY; CDR2 reads FQNENV. Trimming took off 2 bases at V and 8 bases at J, with 16 bases between the two ends. This CDR3 region has 15 residues. The full variable domain, its missing parts supplied by reference TRBV16 and TRBJ1-5, is GEEVAQTPKHLVRGEGQKAKLYCAPIKGHSYVFWYQQVLKNEFKFLISFQNENVFDETGMPKERFSAKCLPNSPCSLEIQATKLEDSAVYFCASSQRTSQGKPQHFGDGTRLSIL.